One sample yielded the 15 T cell receptor beta chains listed below, sequenced in a study of blood T cell repertoires in COVID-19. Data came from immunoSEQ multiplex PCR; TCRdb stores just in-frame clones and leaves some out. Among approximately 190,000 clones listed, around 84% were seen once. The sequencing input was peripheral blood. The receptors come from a human donor in a cohort sampled during active COVID-19.

The rearrangement links TRBV2 to TRBJ2-3, with TRBD2 matching 7 bases. CDR3 length: 11 amino acids. Looked up from germline, CDR1 is SNHLY and CDR2 is FYNNEI. V was pared by 5 bases and J by 9 bases, with 2 bases of the junction left unmatched. Written as DNA, the CDR3 is TGTGCCAGCAGTTTTAGCGGGACGCAGTATTTT. It yields the protein CASSFSGTQYF.

V gene TRBV5-1 combines with J gene TRBJ2-3, with 9 bases that match TRBD2. The CDR3 loop spans 16 amino acids. With V trimmed by 0 bases and J by 2 bases, 4 bases remained unmatched. Germline V lookup: CDR1 SGHRS, CDR2 YFSETQ. CDR3 nucleotides: TGCGCCAGCAGCTTGGAAGGGACTAGCACCACAGATACGCAGTATTTT. Translating gives CASSLEGTSTTDTQYF.

This chain connects TRBV2 to TRBJ1-4; TRBD1 is a possible D gene (5 bases). This CDR3 is built from 15 residues. The V and J ends lost 7 bases and 4 bases respectively, with 16 bases between them. Germline lookup yields CDR1 SNHLY and CDR2 FYNNEI. The CDR3 region has the DNA TGTGCCAGCAAAGATCCAGGGTATCATAATGAAAAACTGTTTTTT. This translates into CASKDPGYHNEKLFF.

The genes are TRBV7-9 and TRBJ1-1; D might be TRBD1 (5 bases). CDR3 length: 13 residues. CDR1 is SEHNR, CDR2 FQNEAQ, per germline (reference sequence). V gave up 3 bases and J gave up 7 bases, with 12 bases separating them. CDR3: CASSFRVTIEAFF. Here the CDR3 DNA reads TGTGCCAGCAGCTTCAGGGTAACAATTGAAGCTTTCTTT.

The chain carries TRBV24-1 and TRBJ1-1; D gene ambiguous. The V end was cut by 8 bases, the J end by 3 bases, with 6 bases between. CDR3 size: 11 residues. Per germline, CDR1 KGHDR and CDR2 SFDVKD. CDR3 nucleotide sequence: TGTGCCACCATGGAGGACACTGAAGCTTTCTTT. Its protein product is CATMEDTEAFF.

This chain joins TRBV2 and TRBJ1-2; weak D call: TRBD1 (5 bases). Between the trimmed V and J ends, which lost 7 bases and 8 bases, there was a span of 23 bases. Germline loops: CDR1 SNHLY, CDR2 FYNNEI. The CDR3 contains 15 residues. The CDR3: CASTADRGASRGYTF. CDR3 DNA sequence: TGTGCCAGCACCGCTGACAGAGGCGCTTCCCGAGGCTACACCTTC. The full variable domain, its missing parts supplied by reference TRBV2 and TRBJ1-2, is EPEVTQTPSHQVTQMGQEVILRCVPISNHLYFYWYRQILGQKVEFLVSFYNNEISEKSEIFDDQFSVERPDGSNFTLKIRSTKLEDSAMYFCASTADRGASRGYTFGSGTRLTVV.

The chain carries TRBV11-2 and TRBJ2-7; TRBD1 agrees at 7 bases. Germline V gene data show CDR1 as SGHAT and CDR2 as FQNNGV. The junction had 10 bases not matched to a gene; V was cut back by 4 bases and J by 7 bases. The CDR3 consists of 14 residues. The CDR3 loop reads CASSSFRDRGEQYV. The CDR3 DNA sequence: TGTGCCAGCAGCTCGTTCCGGGACAGAGGAGAGCAGTACGTC.

The chain uses TRBV6-5 and TRBJ2-1; 8 bases are shared with TRBD2. Germline lookup yields CDR1 MNHEY and CDR2 SVGAGI. The CDR3 consists of 15 residues. With 6 bases clipped from V and 3 bases from J, the junction kept 7 bases outside the gene matches. CDR3 region: CASRGTSTRYNEQFF. CDR3 sequence (DNA): TGTGCCAGCAGGGGGACTAGTACCCGCTACAATGAGCAGTTCTTC.

The rearrangement uses TRBV4-2 and TRBJ2-7; D call uncertain. V was cut by 0 bases and J by 0 bases, with 3 bases left in between. The CDR3 runs to 13 residues. The germline V gene has CDR1 LGHNA and CDR2 YNFKEQ. The chain's CDR3 is CASSQERSYEQYF. The CDR3 DNA is TGTGCCAGCAGCCAAGAGCGCTCCTACGAGCAGTACTTC.

The CDR3 spells CASSGAGMGGYTF. The CDR3 nucleotides read TGTGCCAGCAGTGGGGCAGGGATGGGTGGCTACACCTTC. The rearrangement joins TRBV2 to TRBJ1-2; tentatively, D is TRBD1 (5 bases). V lost 4 bases and J lost 7, with 13 bases in between. The CDR3 runs 13 residues. Per germline, CDR1 SNHLY and CDR2 FYNNEI.

The chain has TRBV6-5 and TRBJ2-5, with 9 bases fitting TRBD1. Looked up from germline, CDR1 is MNHEY and CDR2 is SVGAGI. This CDR3 has 13 residues. J gave up 4 bases and V 6 bases, and 3 bases lay outside the gene matches. DNA for the CDR3: TGTGCCAGCAGAGGGACAGGGAGAGAGACCCAGTACTTC. As protein: CASRGTGRETQYF.

The V and J genes are TRBV6-1 and TRBJ1-4; possibly TRBD1 for D (5 bases). Between the trimmed V and J ends, which lost 4 bases and 5 bases, there was a span of 17 bases. The CDR3 is 16 residues long. Germline V gene data show CDR1 as MNHNS and CDR2 as SASEGT. Written as DNA, the CDR3 is TGTGCCAGCAGTGGGGGTGGGACTGCTAGAAATGAAAAACTGTTTTTT. Translation: CASSGGGTARNEKLFF.

The chain joins TRBV19 to TRBJ1-5, with D possibly being TRBD1 (5 bases). The CDR3 has 15 residues. The germline gives CDR1 LNHDA, CDR2 SQIVND (reference sequence). The ends were cut back, 1 base at V and 3 bases at J, with 10 bases in the middle. Here the CDR3 DNA reads TGTGCCAGTAGTATAGGGGGCCAACCCAATCAGCCCCAGCATTTT. This translates into CASSIGGQPNQPQHF. The entire variable domain, with the rest obtained from reference TRBV19 and TRBJ1-5, is as follows: DGGITQSPKYLFRKEGQNVTLSCEQNLNHDAMYWYRQDPGQGLRLIYYSQIVNDFQKGDIAEGYSVSREKKESFPLTVTSAQKNPTAFYLCASSIGGQPNQPQHFGDGTRLSIL.

This clone was seen a few times. The DNA for the CDR3 is TGTGCCAGCAGCCCTAGCGGGAGAGGGAGTGAGCAGTTCTTC. Amino acids: CASSPSGRGSEQFF. V gene TRBV3-1 (or the pseudogene TRBV3-2) combines with J gene TRBJ2-1; 10 positions agree with TRBD2. The ends lost 4 bases at V and 9 bases at J; junction bases unmatched: 6. This CDR3 has 14 residues. CDR1 is LGHDT, CDR2 YNNKEL, per germline (reference sequence).

V gene TRBV6-5 combines with J gene TRBJ1-1; no firm D call. Trimming shortened V by 5 bases and J by 1 base, and 8 bases separated the two germline ends. Germline CDR1 is MNHEY and CDR2 is SVGAGI. The CDR3 has 13 amino acids. CDR3 sequence reads: CASSRGQNTEAFF. CDR3 coding DNA: TGTGCCAGCAGTCGTGGGCAGAACACTGAAGCTTTCTTT.